The clone carrying this TCR beta chain has a count of ten or more. Its antigen is undetermined. This sample is part of a study of T cells after yellow fever vaccination. The study's findings and limits: Boosting was followed by the reappearance of most primary-vaccination clones (less than 98% CD4, around 90% CD8).

TCRdb passed the 5' RACE reads through MiXCR, listing each CDR3 protein once. The sample has almost 600,000 distinct CDR3 sequences; approximately 15% are singletons. V lost 2 bases and J lost 1; bases outside the gene matches: 7. Germline CDR1 reads SGHRS; CDR2 reads YFSETQ. The CDR3 totals 16 residues. This chain connects TRBV5-1 to TRBJ1-1, with TRBD1 identical over 8 bases. The sample was PBMCs, taken on the day of the yellow fever booster vaccination. The clonotype comes from a man under 40 who received the YFV17D yellow fever vaccine. This CDR3 reads CASSFGMTGANTEAFF. The CDR3 coding sequence is TGCGCCAGCAGCTTCGGGATGACAGGGGCGAACACTGAAGCTTTCTTT.